The 6 T cell receptor beta chains below all came from one sample that was sequenced in a study of blood T cell repertoires in COVID-19 (dated by TCRdb to the early 2020s). The library was built by means of the immunoSEQ multiplex PCR assay. Sourced from immuneACCESS, this table was stored by TCRdb with only in-frame sequences that have V and J called. A share of the clones is absent; for the studies checked, an unresolved V gene accounts for under half, and the remainder has no known explanation. This sample comprises about 230,000 clones, over 80% of them detected only once. The ten biggest clones cover around 26% of the sample. The material sequenced was peripheral blood. Receptors were obtained from a man aged 35 to 55 with acute or convalescent COVID-19.

The V and J genes are TRBV19 and TRBJ2-2; 9 nucleotides line up with TRBD2. The CDR3 spans 19 residues. Trimming at V came to 4 bases and at J to 6 bases, leaving 18 bases not matched to a gene. Germline V gene lookup returns CDR1 LNHDA and CDR2 SQIVND (reference sequence). DNA of the CDR3: TGTGCCAGTAGTAAGGCCGGAGCACTAGCGGGTCTAATTCCCGGGGAGCTGTTTTTT. Residues: CASSKAGALAGLIPGELFF.

The chain couples TRBV6-5 to TRBJ2-3; 12 bases map to TRBD2. The CDR3 totals 16 residues. V shed 4 bases and J 6 bases; nucleotides not matched to a gene: 8. Germline V gives CDR1 MNHEY, CDR2 SVGAGI. The CDR3 reads CASSSGLAGSGDTQYF. CDR3 DNA: TGTGCCAGCAGTTCTGGACTAGCGGGGAGTGGGGATACGCAGTATTTT.

This chain connects TRBV14 to TRBJ1-2; D is unresolved. V lost 1 base, J lost 5 bases, and 17 bases lay in between. Per the germline V gene, CDR1 is SGHDN and CDR2 is FVKESK. This CDR3 is 16 amino acids long. The CDR3 region is CASSQVVGGRPYGYTF. In DNA, the CDR3 is TGTGCCAGCAGCCAAGTTGTAGGCGGCCGGCCGTATGGCTACACCTTC.

The chain couples TRBV7-9 to TRBJ2-5; no firm D call. Trimming took 1 base from V and 2 from J, leaving 14 bases between them. The CDR3 covers 16 residues. Germline CDR1 and CDR2: SEHNR and FQNEAQ (reference sequence). CDR3: CASSLGHLQTQETQYF. CDR3 nucleotides: TGTGCCAGCAGCTTAGGACACCTTCAGACACAAGAGACCCAGTACTTC. Full variable domain (outside the CDR3, taken from reference TRBV7-9 and TRBJ2-5): DTGVSQNPRHKITKRGQNVTFRCDPISEHNRLYWYRQTLGQGPEFLTYFQNEAQLEKSRLLSDRFSAERPKGSFSTLEIQRTEQGDSAMYLCASSLGHLQTQETQYFGPGTRLLVL.

The genes are TRBV6-4 and TRBJ2-5; tentatively, D is TRBD1 (6 bases). The CDR3 runs 18 residues. CDR1 is MRHNA, CDR2 SNTAGT, per germline. V lost 0 bases, J lost 5 bases, and 22 bases lay in between. The CDR3 sequence: CASSDSGRTAPSGETQYF. The CDR3 nucleotides read TGTGCCAGCAGTGACTCAGGCCGGACAGCACCATCTGGGGAGACCCAGTACTTC.

The rearrangement links TRBV27 to TRBJ1-2; 7 nucleotides line up with TRBD1. Germline V gene lookup returns CDR1 MNHEY and CDR2 SMNVEV (reference sequence). The CDR3 totals 13 residues. V dropped 6 bases and J dropped 7; count of bases not matched to a gene: 8. The CDR3 loop is CASRQTGFFGYTF. The CDR3 coding sequence is TGTGCCAGCAGGCAGACAGGGTTTTTTGGCTACACCTTC.